This T cell receptor (beta chain) was identified in a study of T cell responses to AZD1222 COVID-19 vaccine. Study outcomes and limitations: Baseline seropositivity characterized only a handful of AZD1222 recipients.

Assay: immunoSEQ multiplex PCR; the TCRdb copy retains only in-frame clones and omits some. The sample has about 110,000 clones; more than 70% are singletons. Turning to this clone: Its antigen is currently unknown.

The specimen was peripheral blood, collected on day 0 of AZD1222 vaccination. This TCR was recovered from an adult in good health.

The CDR3 loop reads CASSQGLGAYTQYF. Written as DNA, the CDR3 is TGCGCCAGCAGCCAAGGACTAGGTGCTTATACGCAGTATTTT. V usage is TRBV4-3 and J usage is TRBJ2-3; D perhaps matches TRBD2 (6 bases). The V end was cut by 1 base, the J end by 7 bases, with 12 bases between. The CDR3 covers 14 residues. Germline CDR1 LGHNA, CDR2 YSLEER.